Listed below are T cell receptor beta chains from one sample, sequenced in a study of human T cells and chemical hapten exposure. In TCRdb, the RACE reads were re-called with MiXCR into one record per CDR3 protein. The top ten clones hold approximately 7% of a sample with roughly 69,000 distinct CDR3 sequences, around 10% of them seen once. The starting material was whole blood, obtained in connection with sensitization to the hapten diphenylcyclopropenone (DPC). Every receptor here comes from a woman in her fifties or sixties with alopecia areata. Some clones in this sample may be carry-over from other donors' samples. Both conserved end residues are part of each CDR3. Fields, in order: D gene, J gene, V gene, clone size, CDR3 DNA, CDR3 protein. The D gene is left open where the match is weak. Clone size is stated in some rows and not others, as once, few, many or a class when expanded.

.	TRBJ2-7	TRBV11-2	few	TGTGCCAGCAGAACCATTAGGTTCGCTAGCCAGGACGAGCAGTACTTC	CASRTIRFASQDEQYF
.	TRBJ2-1	TRBV5-8	many	TGTGCCAGCAGCCTAACGCCGGGTTTATGGATGGATGAGCAGTTCTTC	CASSLTPGLWMDEQFF
TRBD1	TRBJ1-5	TRBV15	many	TGTGCCACCAGCAAATGGGAGGGACAGGGCGGCAATCAGCCCCAGCATTTT	CATSKWEGQGGNQPQHF
.	TRBJ2-2	TRBV3-1	.	TGTGCCAGCAGCCAATTTCCCGGGACCGCGAACACCGGGGAGCTGTTTTTT	CASSQFPGTANTGELFF
.	TRBJ1-5	TRBV29-1	many	TGCAGCGTCGGGCCCGGCGGTAGCAATCAGCCCCAGCATTTT	CSVGPGGSNQPQHF
TRBD2	TRBJ2-1	TRBV20-1	few	TGCAGTGCTAGAGATCCCAGACTAGCGGGAGAGTTCAATGAGCAGTTCTTC	CSARDPRLAGEFNEQFF
.	TRBJ2-1	TRBV7-3	many	TGTGCCAGCAGCACGCCCGGGGTCTCCTACAATGAGCAGTTCTTC	CASSTPGVSYNEQFF
TRBD1	TRBJ2-6	TRBV4-2	many	TGTGCCAGCAGCCAAGTGGGGACAGGGGGCTCTGGGGCCAACGTCCTGACTTTC	CASSQVGTGGSGANVLTF
.	TRBJ2-7	TRBV20-1	many	TGCAGTGCTACCTTGGCGGGACAGTACTACGAGCAGTACTTC	CSATLAGQYYEQYF
.	TRBJ2-1	TRBV20-1	many	TGCAGTGCTAGGGTTTCTAGCGCAAGCTCCTACAATGAGCAGTTCTTC	CSARVSSASSYNEQFF
.	TRBJ2-1	TRBV6-1	few	TGTGCCAGCAGTCTACAATCCCCCTCGAGTGAGCAGTTCTTC	CASSLQSPSSEQFF
.	TRBJ1-5	TRBV3-1	many	TGTGCCAGCAGCCAAGGGGACATAGCTCAGCCCCAGCATTTT	CASSQGDIAQPQHF
TRBD2	TRBJ2-1	TRBV7-2	many	TGTGCCAGCAGCTTAGGCTGGGGAGGGATAAACAATGAGCAGTTCTTC	CASSLGWGGINNEQFF
.	TRBJ2-2	TRBV5-1	few	TGCGCCAGCAGCTTGGGCTGGAGCACCGGGGAGCTGTTTTTT	CASSLGWSTGELFF
.	TRBJ2-6	TRBV20-1	many	TGCAGTGCTAGATACGACTCTGGGGCCAACGTCCTGACTTTC	CSARYDSGANVLTF
TRBD1	TRBJ2-2	TRBV5-4	many	TGTGCCAGCAGCACGAAGACAGGGTTGGGCACCGGGGAGCTGTTTTTT	CASSTKTGLGTGELFF
TRBD1	TRBJ2-3	TRBV7-9	many	TGTGCCAGCAGCCTACAATTGACAGGGGGCTCATCAGATACGCAGTATTTT	CASSLQLTGGSSDTQYF
TRBD1	TRBJ1-1	TRBV5-1	many	TGCGCCAGCAGCTTGGACCCTACAGGGGGCGGCACTGAAGCTTTCTTT	CASSLDPTGGGTEAFF
.	TRBJ1-4	TRBV29-1	.	TGCAGCGTTGGCCGGACGGAAGAAAAACTGTTTTTT	CSVGRTEEKLFF